Listed below are T cell receptor beta chains from one sample, sequenced in a study of Ad26.COV2.S vaccination and SARS-CoV-2 variants. TCRdb's table, derived via immunoSEQ multiplex PCR, lists solely in-frame clones and lacks some. The table records fewer than 400,000 clones, 70% to 90% of them present only once. The starting material was peripheral blood, obtained in a trial of Ad26.COV2.S vaccine versus placebo. Receptor source: a person between 18 and 65 years old who received the Ad26.COV2.S COVID-19 vaccine or a placebo. Each CDR3 is given with its conserved first and last residue. Each record gives: D gene, J gene, clone size, V gene, CDR3 protein, CDR3 DNA. D genes are given only for firm matches. Part of the rows lack a size; the others show once, few, many or a class for expanded clones.

d_gene: .; j_gene: TRBJ1-1; abundance: .; v_gene: TRBV20-1; CDR3aa: CSANGPLEAFF; CDR3nt: TGCAGTGCTAACGGACCTCTGGAAGCTTTCTTT
d_gene: TRBD1; j_gene: TRBJ1-2; abundance: once; v_gene: TRBV7-2; CDR3aa: CASSSAGTGFGYTF; CDR3nt: TGTGCCAGCAGCTCGGCCGGGACAGGATTTGGCTACACCTTC
d_gene: .; j_gene: TRBJ1-1; abundance: .; v_gene: TRBV11-3; CDR3aa: CASSLDTANTEAFF; CDR3nt: TGTGCCAGCAGCCTAGACACCGCGAACACTGAAGCTTTCTTT
d_gene: TRBD2; j_gene: TRBJ2-7; abundance: .; v_gene: TRBV9; CDR3aa: CASSVAPSGSDEQYF; CDR3nt: TGTGCCAGCAGCGTAGCCCCTAGCGGGAGCGACGAGCAGTACTTC
d_gene: .; j_gene: TRBJ2-3; abundance: .; v_gene: TRBV10-3; CDR3aa: CAISESTVPTDTQYF; CDR3nt: TGTGCCATCAGTGAGTCGACGGTTCCCACAGATACGCAGTATTTT
d_gene: TRBD2; j_gene: TRBJ2-2; abundance: .; v_gene: TRBV18; CDR3aa: CASSPVAGVNTGELFF; CDR3nt: TGTGCCAGCTCACCGGTAGCGGGAGTAAACACCGGGGAGCTGTTTTTT
d_gene: .; j_gene: TRBJ2-3; abundance: .; v_gene: TRBV24-1; CDR3aa: CATSLAGYTDTQYF; CDR3nt: TGTGCCACCAGTCTGGCTGGCTACACAGATACGCAGTATTTT
d_gene: .; j_gene: TRBJ2-5; abundance: .; v_gene: TRBV11-3; CDR3aa: CASSARSGHETQYF; CDR3nt: TGTGCCAGCAGCGCTAGGTCGGGGCACGAGACCCAGTACTTC
d_gene: TRBD2; j_gene: TRBJ2-1; abundance: .; v_gene: TRBV5-1; CDR3aa: CASSDTSGGYNEQFF; CDR3nt: TGCGCCAGCAGTGATACTAGCGGGGGTTACAATGAGCAGTTCTTC
d_gene: TRBD1; j_gene: TRBJ1-6; abundance: once; v_gene: TRBV9; CDR3aa: CASSGTGMAESPLHF; CDR3nt: TGTGCCAGCAGCGGGACAGGGATGGCGGAGTCACCCCTCCACTTT
d_gene: .; j_gene: TRBJ2-1; abundance: .; v_gene: TRBV14; CDR3aa: CASSPPDIYSYNEQFF; CDR3nt: TGTGCCAGCAGCCCACCCGACATCTACTCCTACAATGAGCAGTTCTTC
d_gene: .; j_gene: TRBJ2-7; abundance: .; v_gene: TRBV18; CDR3aa: CASSPLPGRDWSYEQYF; CDR3nt: TGTGCCAGCTCACCGCTTCCAGGGCGGGATTGGTCCTACGAGCAGTACTTC
d_gene: .; j_gene: TRBJ2-7; abundance: few; v_gene: TRBV6-2/TRBV6-3; CDR3aa: CASSYSPDGSSEQYF; CDR3nt: TGTGCCAGCAGTTATTCCCCGGACGGGTCTTCCGAGCAGTACTTC
d_gene: .; j_gene: TRBJ1-1; abundance: few; v_gene: TRBV7-6; CDR3aa: CASSLREGQSNTEAFF; CDR3nt: TGTGCCAGCAGCTTAAGGGAAGGACAATCGAACACTGAAGCTTTCTTT
d_gene: .; j_gene: TRBJ1-6; abundance: .; v_gene: TRBV7-3; CDR3aa: CASSVSGRYNSPLHF; CDR3nt: TGTGCCAGCAGCGTATCGGGACGGTATAATTCACCCCTCCACTTT
d_gene: .; j_gene: TRBJ1-1; abundance: few; v_gene: TRBV3-1/TRBV3-2; CDR3aa: CASSRTQANTEAFF; CDR3nt: TGTGCCAGCAGCCGGACACAGGCGAACACTGAAGCTTTCTTT
d_gene: .; j_gene: TRBJ2-7; abundance: .; v_gene: TRBV3-1/TRBV3-2; CDR3aa: CASSQASGWDYEQYF; CDR3nt: TGTGCCAGCAGCCAAGCGTCGGGTTGGGACTACGAGCAGTACTTC
d_gene: .; j_gene: TRBJ2-2; abundance: .; v_gene: TRBV5-1; CDR3aa: CASSLSGRDTGELFF; CDR3nt: TGCGCCAGCAGCTTATCCGGGAGAGATACCGGGGAGCTGTTTTTT
d_gene: .; j_gene: TRBJ2-1; abundance: .; v_gene: TRBV18; CDR3aa: CASSPRFLGNSYNEQFF; CDR3nt: TGTGCCAGCTCACCACGATTTTTGGGAAACTCCTACAATGAGCAGTTCTTC
d_gene: .; j_gene: TRBJ1-2; abundance: .; v_gene: TRBV6-1; CDR3aa: CASSEAGNYGYTF; CDR3nt: TGTGCCAGCAGTGAAGCGGGGAACTATGGCTACACCTTC
d_gene: TRBD1; j_gene: TRBJ2-1; abundance: .; v_gene: TRBV10-3; CDR3aa: CAIGRQGSSYNEQFF; CDR3nt: TGTGCCATCGGGCGACAGGGAAGTTCCTACAATGAGCAGTTCTTC
d_gene: TRBD1; j_gene: TRBJ2-6; abundance: once; v_gene: TRBV29-1; CDR3aa: CSVELRTGSGANVLTF; CDR3nt: TGCAGCGTTGAGCTTCGGACAGGCTCTGGGGCCAACGTCCTGACTTTC
d_gene: .; j_gene: TRBJ1-3; abundance: few; v_gene: TRBV29-1; CDR3aa: CSVQVRTSSGNTIYF; CDR3nt: TGCAGCGTTCAGGTCAGGACGAGCTCTGGAAACACCATATATTTT
d_gene: .; j_gene: TRBJ1-2; abundance: .; v_gene: TRBV4-3; CDR3aa: CASSQDMRGDYGYTF; CDR3nt: TGCGCCAGCAGCCAAGATATGAGGGGGGACTATGGCTACACCTTC
d_gene: .; j_gene: TRBJ1-4; abundance: .; v_gene: TRBV4-3; CDR3aa: CASSQDLQGGEKLFF; CDR3nt: TGCGCCAGCAGCCAAGATTTACAGGGAGGTGAAAAACTGTTTTTT
d_gene: TRBD2; j_gene: TRBJ2-1; abundance: .; v_gene: TRBV9; CDR3aa: CASSVDVAGGLLNEQFF; CDR3nt: TGTGCCAGCAGCGTAGATGTAGCGGGAGGGCTCTTGAATGAGCAGTTCTTC
d_gene: TRBD2; j_gene: TRBJ2-7; abundance: few; v_gene: TRBV5-4; CDR3aa: CASSLGLAGAGEQYF; CDR3nt: TGTGCCAGCAGCCTCGGACTAGCGGGAGCCGGGGAGCAGTACTTC
d_gene: .; j_gene: TRBJ1-3; abundance: .; v_gene: TRBV5-6; CDR3aa: CASSLVPGTGNTIYF; CDR3nt: TGTGCCAGCAGCTTGGTGCCAGGGACTGGAAACACCATATATTTT
d_gene: .; j_gene: TRBJ2-5; abundance: .; v_gene: TRBV5-6; CDR3aa: CASSSRVRPGGETQYF; CDR3nt: TGTGCCAGCAGTTCCCGGGTACGGCCAGGGGGGGAGACCCAGTACTTC
d_gene: .; j_gene: TRBJ1-1; abundance: .; v_gene: TRBV5-6; CDR3aa: CASSLLGGPAFF; CDR3nt: TGTGCCAGCAGCTTACTCGGGGGGCCGGCTTTCTTT
d_gene: TRBD2; j_gene: TRBJ2-3; abundance: .; v_gene: TRBV3-1/TRBV3-2; CDR3aa: CASSQSGTSGRATDTQYF; CDR3nt: TGTGCCAGCAGCCAGTCCGGGACTAGCGGGAGGGCCACAGATACGCAGTATTTT
d_gene: TRBD2; j_gene: TRBJ2-3; abundance: .; v_gene: TRBV5-1; CDR3aa: CASSLGTSGTSTDTQYF; CDR3nt: TGCGCCAGCAGCCTGGGGACTAGCGGGACCAGCACAGATACGCAGTATTTT
d_gene: .; j_gene: TRBJ2-1; abundance: .; v_gene: TRBV11-3; CDR3aa: CASSLYLTRGSYNEQFF; CDR3nt: TGTGCCAGCAGCTTGTACCTTACACGCGGCTCCTACAATGAGCAGTTCTTC
d_gene: TRBD1; j_gene: TRBJ2-2; abundance: once; v_gene: TRBV6-5; CDR3aa: CASGTGGTGELFF; CDR3nt: TGTGCCAGCGGGACAGGAGGGACCGGGGAGCTGTTTTTT
d_gene: .; j_gene: TRBJ1-1; abundance: .; v_gene: TRBV5-8; CDR3aa: CASSLRGSDTEAFF; CDR3nt: TGTGCCAGCAGCTTGAGAGGGAGTGACACTGAAGCTTTCTTT
d_gene: .; j_gene: TRBJ2-1; abundance: .; v_gene: TRBV28; CDR3aa: CASSLGRVLLYNEQFF; CDR3nt: TGTGCCAGCAGTTTAGGTCGCGTTTTACTATACAATGAGCAGTTCTTC
d_gene: TRBD2; j_gene: TRBJ2-1; abundance: .; v_gene: TRBV10-3; CDR3aa: CAIKAGDNEQFF; CDR3nt: TGTGCCATCAAAGCGGGAGACAATGAGCAGTTCTTC
d_gene: .; j_gene: TRBJ2-1; abundance: few; v_gene: TRBV5-1; CDR3aa: CASSLYLRAYTYNEQFF; CDR3nt: TGCGCCAGCAGCTTGTATCTCAGGGCCTATACCTACAATGAGCAGTTCTTC
d_gene: .; j_gene: TRBJ1-1; abundance: .; v_gene: TRBV28; CDR3aa: CASSWAKYTEAFF; CDR3nt: TGTGCCAGCAGTTGGGCCAAGTACACTGAAGCTTTCTTT
d_gene: .; j_gene: TRBJ2-7; abundance: .; v_gene: TRBV3-1/TRBV3-2; CDR3aa: CASSQADSYEQYF; CDR3nt: TGTGCCAGCAGCCAAGCTGACTCCTACGAGCAGTACTTC
d_gene: TRBD1; j_gene: TRBJ1-2; abundance: .; v_gene: TRBV2; CDR3aa: CASSATGTANYGYTF; CDR3nt: TGTGCCAGCAGTGCAACCGGGACAGCAAACTATGGCTACACCTTC
d_gene: .; j_gene: TRBJ2-7; abundance: .; v_gene: TRBV5-4; CDR3aa: CASSPGRGGNVVEQYF; CDR3nt: TGTGCCAGCAGCCCAGGCCGGGGCGGGAATGTGGTGGAGCAGTACTTC
d_gene: .; j_gene: TRBJ2-7; abundance: .; v_gene: TRBV6-5; CDR3aa: CASSYQGEQYF; CDR3nt: TGTGCCAGCAGTTACCAGGGAGAGCAGTACTTC